This record covers a single T cell receptor beta chain. Its cognate antigen is unknown. PCR used 60 Vbeta primers and 13 Jbeta primers. The assay was immunoSEQ multiplex PCR, and TCRdb's table has in-frame clones only and misses some. The table lists approximately 150,000 clones, 75% to 80% of them singletons. This specimen belongs to a study of cytomegalovirus exposure and HLA in healthy donors. Study-wide results and limits: One variant, a missense change in DCLRE1C, was linked in a later analysis to TCR beta V- and J-gene trimming. Roughly uniform depth of sequencing across donors was assumed in presence/absence analyses.

This CDR3 is built from 17 residues. The V and J ends lost 4 bases and 0 bases respectively, with 15 bases between them. CDR1 is SNHLY, CDR2 FYNNEI, per germline. The chain couples TRBV2 to TRBJ1-4, with D possibly TRBD1 on 6 matching bases. This clonotype originated in a male donor in good health and CMV-seronegative. Source material: PBMCs. The CDR3 coding sequence is TGTGCCAGCAGTGGACTCGGGACACTCGCAACTAATGAAAAACTGTTTTTT. Amino acids: CASSGLGTLATNEKLFF.